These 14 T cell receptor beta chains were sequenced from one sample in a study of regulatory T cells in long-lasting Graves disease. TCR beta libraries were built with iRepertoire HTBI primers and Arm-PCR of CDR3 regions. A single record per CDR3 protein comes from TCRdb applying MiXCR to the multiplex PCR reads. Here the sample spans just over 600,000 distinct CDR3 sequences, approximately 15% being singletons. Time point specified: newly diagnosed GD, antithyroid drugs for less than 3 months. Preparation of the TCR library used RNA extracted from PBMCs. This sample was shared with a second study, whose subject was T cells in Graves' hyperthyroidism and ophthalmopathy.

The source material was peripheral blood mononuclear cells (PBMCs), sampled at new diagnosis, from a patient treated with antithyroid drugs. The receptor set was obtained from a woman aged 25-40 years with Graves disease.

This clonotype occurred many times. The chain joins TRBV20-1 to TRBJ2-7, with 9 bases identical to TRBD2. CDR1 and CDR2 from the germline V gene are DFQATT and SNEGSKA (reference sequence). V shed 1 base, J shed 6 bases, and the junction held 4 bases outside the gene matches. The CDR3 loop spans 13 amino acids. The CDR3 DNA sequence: TGCAGTGCTAGAGCCCCAGCGGGGGGCGAGCAGTACTTC. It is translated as CSARAPAGGEQYF.

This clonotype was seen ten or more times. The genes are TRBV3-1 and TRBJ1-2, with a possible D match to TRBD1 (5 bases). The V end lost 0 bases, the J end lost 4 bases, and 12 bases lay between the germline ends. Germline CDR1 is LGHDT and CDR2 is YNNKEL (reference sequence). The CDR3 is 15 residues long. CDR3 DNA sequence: TGTGCCAGCAGCCAAGAAGGGGAGGTTAGCTATGGCTACACCTTC. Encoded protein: CASSQEGEVSYGYTF.

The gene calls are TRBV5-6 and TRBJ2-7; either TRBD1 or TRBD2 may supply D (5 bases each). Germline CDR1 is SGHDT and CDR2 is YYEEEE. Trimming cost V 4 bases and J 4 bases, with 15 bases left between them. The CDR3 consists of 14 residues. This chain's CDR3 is CASSLPGDLYEQYF. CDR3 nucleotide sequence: TGTGCCAGCAGCCTGCCCGGGGACCTATACGAGCAGTACTTC.

CDR3 bases: TGTGCCAGCAGCCAAGGAAAGGTGTGGAGCAGCACAGATACGCAGTATTTT. Amino acid sequence: CASSQGKVWSSTDTQYF. The chain recombines TRBV3-1 with TRBJ2-3; unclear D gene. Germline V gene lookup returns CDR1 LGHDT and CDR2 YNNKEL (reference sequence). V dropped 1 base and J dropped 0 bases, with 14 bases sitting between them. CDR3 length equals 17 residues.

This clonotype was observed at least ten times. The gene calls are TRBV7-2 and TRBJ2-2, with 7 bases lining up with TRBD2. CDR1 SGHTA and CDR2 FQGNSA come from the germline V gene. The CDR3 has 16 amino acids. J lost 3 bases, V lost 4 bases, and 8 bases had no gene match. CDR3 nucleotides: TGTGCCAGCAGCTCACGATCTCGGGGGGACACCGGGGAGCTGTTTTTT. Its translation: CASSSRSRGDTGELFF.

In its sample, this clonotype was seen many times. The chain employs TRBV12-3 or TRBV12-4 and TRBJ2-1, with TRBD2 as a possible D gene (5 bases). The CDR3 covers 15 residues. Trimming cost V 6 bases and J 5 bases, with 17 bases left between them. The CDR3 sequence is CASSSQERKNNEQFF. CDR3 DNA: TGTGCCAGCAGCTCCCAAGAGCGGAAAAACAATGAGCAGTTCTTC.

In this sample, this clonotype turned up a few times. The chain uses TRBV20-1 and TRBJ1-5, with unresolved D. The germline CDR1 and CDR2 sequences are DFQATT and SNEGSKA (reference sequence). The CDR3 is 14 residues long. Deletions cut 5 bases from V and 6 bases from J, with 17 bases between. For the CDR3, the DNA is TGCAGTGCTCCGCCGGGAGGATTAAGTCAGCCCCAGCATTTT. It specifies CSAPPGGLSQPQHF.

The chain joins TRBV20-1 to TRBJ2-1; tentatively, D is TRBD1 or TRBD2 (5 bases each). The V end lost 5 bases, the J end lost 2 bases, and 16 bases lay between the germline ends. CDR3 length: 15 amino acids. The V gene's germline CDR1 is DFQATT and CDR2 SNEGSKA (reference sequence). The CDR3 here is CSAGDPQSPYNEQFF. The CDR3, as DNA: TGCAGTGCTGGGGACCCTCAGAGCCCCTACAATGAGCAGTTCTTC.

CDR3 in amino acids: CSVPPSGLSSYEQYF. DNA for the CDR3: TGCAGTGTTCCCCCCAGCGGGCTCAGCTCCTACGAGCAGTACTTC. The rearrangement uses TRBV20-1 and TRBJ2-7, with D tentatively TRBD2 (6 bases). V was trimmed by 7 bases and J by 0 bases, leaving 19 bases between them. This CDR3 has 15 residues. The germline gives CDR1 DFQATT, CDR2 SNEGSKA (reference sequence).

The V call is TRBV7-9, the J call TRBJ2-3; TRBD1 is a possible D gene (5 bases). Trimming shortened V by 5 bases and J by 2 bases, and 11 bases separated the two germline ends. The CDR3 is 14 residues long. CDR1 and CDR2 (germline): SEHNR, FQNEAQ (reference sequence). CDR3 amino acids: CASSLPTDTDTQYF. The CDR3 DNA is TGTGCCAGCAGCCTACCGACAGACACAGATACGCAGTATTTT.

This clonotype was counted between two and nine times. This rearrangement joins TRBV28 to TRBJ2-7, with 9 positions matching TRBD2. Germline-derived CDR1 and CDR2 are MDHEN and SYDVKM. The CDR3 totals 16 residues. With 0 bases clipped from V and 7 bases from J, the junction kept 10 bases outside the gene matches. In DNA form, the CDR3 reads TGTGCCAGCAGTTTATGGGAGGCGGGAGGGATGGGTGAGCAGTACTTC. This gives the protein CASSLWEAGGMGEQYF. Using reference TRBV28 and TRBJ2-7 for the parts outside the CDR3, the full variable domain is DVKVTQSSRYLVKRTGEKVFLECVQDMDHENMFWYRQDPGLGLRLIYFSYDVKMKEKGDIPEGYSVSREKKERFSLILESASTNQTSMYLCASSLWEAGGMGEQYFGPGTRLTVT.

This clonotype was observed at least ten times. As DNA, the CDR3 is TGTGCCAGCAGCTCACCGGGCCGAGCGGCCTACGAGCAGTACTTC. Its translation: CASSSPGRAAYEQYF. The genes are TRBV7-2 and TRBJ2-7; a possible D gene is TRBD2 (5 bases). V lost 4 bases and J 2 bases, leaving 15 bases between the germline ends. CDR1 SGHTA and CDR2 FQGNSA come from the germline V gene. CDR3 length: 15 residues.

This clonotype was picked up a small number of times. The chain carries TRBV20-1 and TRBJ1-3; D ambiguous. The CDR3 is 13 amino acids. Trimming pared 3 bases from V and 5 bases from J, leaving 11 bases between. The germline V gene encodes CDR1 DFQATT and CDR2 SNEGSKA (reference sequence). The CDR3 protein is CSASSTFRNTIYF. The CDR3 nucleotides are TGCAGTGCTAGCTCGACATTCAGAAACACCATATATTTT.

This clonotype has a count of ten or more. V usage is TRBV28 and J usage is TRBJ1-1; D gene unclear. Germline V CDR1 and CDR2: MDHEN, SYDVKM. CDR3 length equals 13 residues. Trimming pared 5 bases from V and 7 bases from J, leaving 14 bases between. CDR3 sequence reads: CASSLLMRGEAFF. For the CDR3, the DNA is TGTGCCAGCAGTCTCCTCATGCGGGGTGAAGCTTTCTTT.